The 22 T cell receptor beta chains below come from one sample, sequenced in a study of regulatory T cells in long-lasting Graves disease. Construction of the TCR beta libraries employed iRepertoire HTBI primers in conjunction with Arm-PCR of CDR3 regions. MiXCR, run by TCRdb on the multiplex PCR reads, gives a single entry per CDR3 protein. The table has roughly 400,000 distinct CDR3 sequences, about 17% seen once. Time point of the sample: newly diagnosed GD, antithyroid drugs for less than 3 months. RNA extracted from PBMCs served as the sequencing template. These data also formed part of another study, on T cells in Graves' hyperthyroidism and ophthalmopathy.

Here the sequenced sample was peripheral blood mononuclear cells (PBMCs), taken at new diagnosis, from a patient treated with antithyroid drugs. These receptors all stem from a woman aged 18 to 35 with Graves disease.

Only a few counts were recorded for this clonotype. CDR3 protein: CASSRGLAGAVSYEQYF. CDR3 nucleotides: TGTGCCAGCTCACGGGGACTAGCGGGAGCTGTCTCCTACGAGCAGTACTTC. This rearrangement joins TRBV18 to TRBJ2-7, with 14 bases identical to TRBD2. The CDR3 sequence is 17 residues long. The germline gives CDR1 KGHSH, CDR2 LQKENI. Trimming removed 4 bases from V and 0 bases from J; junction bases left unmatched: 5.

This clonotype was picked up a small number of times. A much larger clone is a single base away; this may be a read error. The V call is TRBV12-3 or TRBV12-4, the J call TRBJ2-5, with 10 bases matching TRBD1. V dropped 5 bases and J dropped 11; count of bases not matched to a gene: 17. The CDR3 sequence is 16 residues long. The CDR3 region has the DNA TGTGCCAGCAGTCTCTCGACAGGGGGCTCATACAATGAGCAGTACTTC. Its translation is CASSLSTGGSYNEQYF.

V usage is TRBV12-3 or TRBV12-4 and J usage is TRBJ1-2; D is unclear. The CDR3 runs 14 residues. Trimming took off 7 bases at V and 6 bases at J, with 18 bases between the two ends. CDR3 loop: CASTLLGGSHGYTF. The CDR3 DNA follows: TGTGCCAGCACATTGTTGGGAGGGTCCCATGGCTACACCTTC.

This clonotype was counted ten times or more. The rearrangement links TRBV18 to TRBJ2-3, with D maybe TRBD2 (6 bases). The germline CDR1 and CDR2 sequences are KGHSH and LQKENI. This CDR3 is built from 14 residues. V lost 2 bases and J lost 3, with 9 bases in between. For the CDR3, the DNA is TGTGCCAGCTCACCAACACGGGGGACAGATACGCAGTATTTT. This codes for CASSPTRGTDTQYF.

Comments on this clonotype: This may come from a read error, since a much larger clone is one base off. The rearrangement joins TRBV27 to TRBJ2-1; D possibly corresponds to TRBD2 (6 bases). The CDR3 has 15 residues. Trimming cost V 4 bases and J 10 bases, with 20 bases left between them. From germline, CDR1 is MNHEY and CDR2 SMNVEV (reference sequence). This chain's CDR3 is CASSSGETSAYEQFF. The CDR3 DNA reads TGTGCCAGCAGTTCGGGGGAAACCAGCGCCTACGAGCAGTTCTTC.

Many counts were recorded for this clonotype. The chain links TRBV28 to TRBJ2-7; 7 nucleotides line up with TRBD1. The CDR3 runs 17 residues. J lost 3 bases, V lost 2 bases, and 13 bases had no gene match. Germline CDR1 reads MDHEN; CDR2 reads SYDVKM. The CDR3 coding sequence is TGTGCCAGCAGTTTAGGGGACGGGACAGAGCTAGTCTACGAGCAGTACTTC. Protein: CASSLGDGTELVYEQYF.

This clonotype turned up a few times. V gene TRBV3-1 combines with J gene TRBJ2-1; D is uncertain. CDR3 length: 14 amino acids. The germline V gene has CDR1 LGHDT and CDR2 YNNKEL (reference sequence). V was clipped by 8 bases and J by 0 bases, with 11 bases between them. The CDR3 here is CASGARSSYNEQFF. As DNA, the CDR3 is TGTGCCAGCGGCGCTAGGAGCTCCTACAATGAGCAGTTCTTC.

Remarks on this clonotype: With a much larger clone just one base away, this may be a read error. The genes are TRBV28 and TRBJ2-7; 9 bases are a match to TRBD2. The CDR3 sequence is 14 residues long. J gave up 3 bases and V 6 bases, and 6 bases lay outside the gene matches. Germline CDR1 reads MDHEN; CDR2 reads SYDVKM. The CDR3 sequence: CASRGSGRGYEQYF. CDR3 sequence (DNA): TGTGCCAGCAGGGGTAGCGGGAGAGGCTACGAGCAGTACTTC.

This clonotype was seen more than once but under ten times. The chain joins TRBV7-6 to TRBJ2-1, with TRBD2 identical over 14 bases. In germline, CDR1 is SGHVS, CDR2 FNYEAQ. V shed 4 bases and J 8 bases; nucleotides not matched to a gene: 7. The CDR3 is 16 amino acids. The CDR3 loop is CASSSMGLAGVDEQFF. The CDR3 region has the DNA TGTGCCAGCAGCTCGATGGGACTAGCGGGAGTGGATGAGCAGTTCTTC.

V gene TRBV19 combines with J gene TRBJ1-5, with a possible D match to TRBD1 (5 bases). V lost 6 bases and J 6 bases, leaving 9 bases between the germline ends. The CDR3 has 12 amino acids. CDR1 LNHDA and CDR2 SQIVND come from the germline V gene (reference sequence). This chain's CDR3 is CASRTGGQPQHF. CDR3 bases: TGTGCCAGTAGGACCGGGGGTCAGCCCCAGCATTTT.

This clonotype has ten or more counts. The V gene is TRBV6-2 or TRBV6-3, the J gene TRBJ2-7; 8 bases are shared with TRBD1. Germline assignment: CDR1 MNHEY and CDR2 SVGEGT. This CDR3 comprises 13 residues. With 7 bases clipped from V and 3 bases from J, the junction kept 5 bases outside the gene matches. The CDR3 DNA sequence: TGTGCCAGCAACCGGGACAGGTACTACGAGCAGTACTTC. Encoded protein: CASNRDRYYEQYF.

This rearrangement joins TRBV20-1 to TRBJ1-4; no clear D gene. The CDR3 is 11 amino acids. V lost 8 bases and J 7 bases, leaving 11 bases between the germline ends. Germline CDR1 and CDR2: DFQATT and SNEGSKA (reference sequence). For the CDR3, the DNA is TGCAGTTGTAGTCGGGGTGAAAAACTGTTTTTT. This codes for CSCSRGEKLFF.

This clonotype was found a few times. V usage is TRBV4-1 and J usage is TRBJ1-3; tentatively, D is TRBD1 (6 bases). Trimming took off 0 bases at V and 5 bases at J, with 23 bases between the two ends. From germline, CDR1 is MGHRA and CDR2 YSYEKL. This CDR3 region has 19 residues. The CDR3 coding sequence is TGCGCCAGCAGCCAAGAGATAGGGGGTAGCTATCGGAGAAGAAACACCATATATTTT. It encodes CASSQEIGGSYRRRNTIYF.

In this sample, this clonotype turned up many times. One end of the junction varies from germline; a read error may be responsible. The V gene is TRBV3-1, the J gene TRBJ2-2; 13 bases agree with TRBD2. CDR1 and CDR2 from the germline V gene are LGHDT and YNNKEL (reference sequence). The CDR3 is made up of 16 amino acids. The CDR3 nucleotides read TGCGCCAGCAGCCAAGGGACTAGCGGGATCACCGGGGAGCTGTTTTTT. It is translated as CASSQGTSGITGELFF.

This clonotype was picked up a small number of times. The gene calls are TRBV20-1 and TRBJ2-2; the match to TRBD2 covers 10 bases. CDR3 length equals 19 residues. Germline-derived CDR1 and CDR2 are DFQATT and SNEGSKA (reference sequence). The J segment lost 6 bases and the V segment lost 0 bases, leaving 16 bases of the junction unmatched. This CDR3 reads CSARDPWTSGRREAGELFF. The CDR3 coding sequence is TGCAGTGCTAGAGACCCTTGGACTAGCGGTCGAAGGGAGGCCGGGGAGCTGTTTTTT.

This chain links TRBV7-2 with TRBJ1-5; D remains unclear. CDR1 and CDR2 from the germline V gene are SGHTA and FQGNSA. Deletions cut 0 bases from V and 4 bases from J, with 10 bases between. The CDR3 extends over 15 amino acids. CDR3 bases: TGTGCCAGCAGCTTAGCGCATACATATAATCAGCCCCAGCATTTT. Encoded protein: CASSLAHTYNQPQHF.

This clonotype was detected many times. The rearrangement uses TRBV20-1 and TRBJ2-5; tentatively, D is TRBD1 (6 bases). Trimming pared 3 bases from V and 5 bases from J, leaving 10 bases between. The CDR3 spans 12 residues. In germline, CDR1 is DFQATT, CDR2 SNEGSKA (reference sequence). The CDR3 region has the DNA TGCAGTGCTAGTGGGGGCCTGGAGACCCAGTACTTC. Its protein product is CSASGGLETQYF.

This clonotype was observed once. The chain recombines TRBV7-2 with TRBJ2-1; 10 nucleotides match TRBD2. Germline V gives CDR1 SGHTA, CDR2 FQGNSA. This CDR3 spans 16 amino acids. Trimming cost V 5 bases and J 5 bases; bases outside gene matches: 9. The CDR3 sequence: CASSQTSGRAHNEQFF. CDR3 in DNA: TGTGCCAGCAGCCAGACCAGCGGGAGGGCTCACAATGAGCAGTTCTTC.

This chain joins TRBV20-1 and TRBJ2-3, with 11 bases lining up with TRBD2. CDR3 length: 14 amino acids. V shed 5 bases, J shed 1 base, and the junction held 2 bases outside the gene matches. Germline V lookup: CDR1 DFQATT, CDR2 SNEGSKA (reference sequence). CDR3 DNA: TGCAGTGCTCCGGGACTAGCGGGCACAGATACGCAGTATTTT. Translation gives CSAPGLAGTDTQYF.

The CDR3 nucleotides are TGTGCCGGCTCTTCCGCAGATTCACCCCTCCACTTT. Protein product: CAGSSADSPLHF. The rearrangement uses TRBV5-5 and TRBJ1-6; D call uncertain. The CDR3 length is 12 residues. Germline V CDR1 and CDR2: SGHKS, YYEKEE (reference sequence). V lost 10 bases, J lost 8 bases, and 13 bases lay in between.

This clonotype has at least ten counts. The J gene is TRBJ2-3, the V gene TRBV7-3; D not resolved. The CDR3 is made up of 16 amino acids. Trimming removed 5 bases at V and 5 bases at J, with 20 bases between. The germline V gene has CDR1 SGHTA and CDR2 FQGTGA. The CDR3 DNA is TGTGCCAGCAGCCCCAACAGCGAGCCGTTGGGAGATACGCAGTATTTT. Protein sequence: CASSPNSEPLGDTQYF.

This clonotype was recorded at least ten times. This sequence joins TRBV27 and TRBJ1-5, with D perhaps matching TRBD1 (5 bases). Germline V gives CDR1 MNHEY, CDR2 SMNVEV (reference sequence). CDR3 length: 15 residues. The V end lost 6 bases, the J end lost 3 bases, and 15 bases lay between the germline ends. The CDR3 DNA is TGTGCCAGCAGCCTGACAGCGGGGGACAATCAGCCCCAGCATTTT. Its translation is CASSLTAGDNQPQHF.